Shown below are 21 T cell receptor beta chains from a single sample sequenced in a study of OX40 agonist ivuxolimab in advanced cancers. Sequenced by immunoSEQ multiplex PCR; TCRdb stores in-frame clones only, minus some. Altogether tens of thousands of clones are present, about 88% being singletons, with the ten largest covering approximately 0.3%. Source: CD4+ or CD8+ T cells sorted from blood, taken in a trial of the OX40 agonist ivuxolimab. These receptors all stem from an adult with an advanced solid tumor such as melanoma, head and neck, liver or kidney cancer.

This sequence joins TRBV6-6 and TRBJ2-7; perhaps D is TRBD1 or TRBD2 (5 bases each). Trimming pared 2 bases from V and 0 bases from J, leaving 11 bases between. The CDR3 runs 15 residues. Germline V gene sequence: CDR1 MNHNY, CDR2 SVGAGI (reference sequence). CDR3 nucleotides: TGTGCCAGCAGTTACAGTGGGACGGACTCCTACGAGCAGTACTTC. Its translation: CASSYSGTDSYEQYF.

The V gene is TRBV25-1, the J gene TRBJ1-1; TRBD1 is a possible D gene (5 bases). Trimming cost V 6 bases and J 4 bases, with 15 bases left between them. CDR1 is MGHDK and CDR2 is SYGVNS in the germline V gene. This CDR3 has 14 residues. The CDR3 DNA is TGTGCCAGCAGAGAGACGGGGGGTAGCACTGAAGCTTTCTTT. Amino acids: CASRETGGSTEAFF.

The chain links TRBV29-1 to TRBJ2-5; no reliable D call. Germline-derived CDR1 and CDR2 are SQVTM and ANQGSEA. The V gene lost 2 bases and the J gene lost 4 bases, with 8 bases spanning the gap. The CDR3 has 12 residues. This CDR3 reads CSVEPFTETQYF. DNA for the CDR3: TGCAGCGTTGAACCCTTCACAGAGACCCAGTACTTC.

V usage is TRBV27 and J usage is TRBJ1-1; D is undetermined. CDR1 MNHEY and CDR2 SMNVEV come from the germline V gene (reference sequence). The CDR3 is made up of 14 amino acids. V was shortened by 5 bases and J by 1 base, with 11 bases between the two germline ends. For the CDR3, the DNA is TGTGCCAGCAGTCCCCGCCGGGGGAACACTGAAGCTTTCTTT. Translated: CASSPRRGNTEAFF.

The genes are TRBV20-1 and TRBJ2-3; D gene unclear. The germline CDR1 and CDR2 sequences are DFQATT and SNEGSKA (reference sequence). This CDR3 is 11 amino acids long. The CDR3 DNA follows: TGCAGGGTAACTAGCACAGATACGCAGTATTTT. It translates to CRVTSTDTQYF.

The chain employs TRBV12-5 and TRBJ1-1; D is unclear. The CDR3 sequence is 14 residues long. Per the germline V gene, CDR1 is LGHNT and CDR2 is FRNRAP. V was clipped by 4 bases and J by 0 bases, with 9 bases between them. In DNA, the CDR3 is TGTGCTAGTGGTTCTAACAATATGAACACTGAAGCTTTCTTT. Translated, it gives CASGSNNMNTEAFF.

The chain links TRBV10-3 to TRBJ2-7; 9 bases fit TRBD1. Germline V gives CDR1 ENHRY, CDR2 SYGVKD. The CDR3 has 15 amino acids. Germline trimming cut 4 bases from V and 2 bases from J; bases unmatched to any gene: 6. CDR3 nucleotide sequence: TGTGCCATCAGTGGCCTAGGACAGGGGACCTACGAGCAGTACTTC. Encoded protein: CAISGLGQGTYEQYF.

The chain is built from TRBV6-6 and TRBJ2-7; TRBD1 is a possible D gene (5 bases). V shed 0 bases and J shed 0 bases, with 9 bases lying between them. The CDR3 is 15 amino acids. Germline values: CDR1 MNHNY, CDR2 SVGAGI (reference sequence). The CDR3 region has the DNA TGTGCCAGCAGTTACTCTTTGCAGGGCTCCTACGAGCAGTACTTC. As protein: CASSYSLQGSYEQYF.

The CDR3 DNA sequence: TGTGCCACCAGCAGAGAACTCGCAGGGAACTACGAGCAGTACTTC. Its translation is CATSRELAGNYEQYF. The V call is TRBV15, the J call TRBJ2-7, with a tentative D call TRBD1 (5 bases). Trimming shortened V by 0 bases and J by 3 bases, and 12 bases separated the two germline ends. There are 15 residues in the CDR3. Germline V CDR1 and CDR2: LNHNV, YYDKDF (reference sequence).

This chain joins TRBV6-1 and TRBJ1-2; maybe TRBD1 (6 bases). The CDR3 has 15 amino acids. V lost 5 bases and J lost 0, with 13 bases in between. Germline loops: CDR1 MNHNS, CDR2 SASEGT. The CDR3: CASSRGQSTNYGYTF. CDR3 coding DNA: TGTGCCAGCAGTAGAGGACAGTCGACTAACTATGGCTACACCTTC.

The rearrangement joins TRBV5-1 to TRBJ2-1, with 7 positions matching TRBD2. Germline CDR1 reads SGHRS; CDR2 reads YFSETQ. J lost 2 bases, V lost 1 base, and 9 bases had no gene match. This CDR3 comprises 17 residues. In nucleotides, the CDR3 is TGCGCCAGCAGCTTGCAAGCGGGGCATAACACCTACAATGAGCAGTTCTTC. Translating gives CASSLQAGHNTYNEQFF.

V and J are TRBV18 and TRBJ2-1, with TRBD2 matching 9 bases. V was pared by 6 bases and J by 2 bases, with 11 bases of the junction left unmatched. The CDR3 is 17 amino acids. Germline V lookup: CDR1 KGHSH, CDR2 LQKENI. In DNA, the CDR3 is TGTGCCAGCTCGCAGACTAGCGGAGCTTCCCCCTACAATGAGCAGTTCTTC. Its protein product is CASSQTSGASPYNEQFF.

This rearrangement joins TRBV5-6 to TRBJ1-2, with 10 bases identical to TRBD1. This CDR3 contains 15 residues. Trimming removed 4 bases from V and 5 bases from J; junction bases left unmatched: 8. Looked up from germline, CDR1 is SGHDT and CDR2 is YYEEEE. CDR3 DNA: TGTGCCAGCAGCCTGGGGTGGGGACAGGGGTATGGCTACACCTTC. It is translated as CASSLGWGQGYGYTF.

This clone was observed a single time. This chain links TRBV9 with TRBJ1-4, with D uncertain. This CDR3 comprises 13 residues. V lost 0 bases, J lost 7 bases, and 7 bases lay in between. The germline gives CDR1 SGDLS, CDR2 YYNGEE. The CDR3 reads CASSVGGGEKLFF. DNA for the CDR3: TGTGCCAGCAGCGTAGGAGGCGGTGAAAAACTGTTTTTT.

This chain connects TRBV2 to TRBJ1-4; no clear D gene. The V gene lost 6 bases and the J gene lost 7 bases, with 15 bases spanning the gap. The CDR3 sequence is 14 residues long. Per germline, CDR1 SNHLY and CDR2 FYNNEI. DNA of the CDR3: TGTGCCAGCAGGATCGTAAAGGGTAGTGAAAAACTGTTTTTT. This sequence encodes CASRIVKGSEKLFF.

This clone was seen a single time. The chain joins TRBV28 to TRBJ1-1; D remains unclear. Trimming stripped 2 bases from V and 0 bases from J, with 7 bases between. The CDR3 has 14 amino acids. Germline CDR1 MDHEN, CDR2 SYDVKM. The CDR3 loop reads CASSLQTMNTEAFF. CDR3 in DNA: TGTGCCAGCAGTTTACAGACTATGAACACTGAAGCTTTCTTT.

This clone has just one count. This chain uses TRBV27 with TRBJ2-3, with TRBD2 matching over 8 bases. V shed 2 bases and J 7 bases; nucleotides not matched to a gene: 5. The CDR3 extends over 14 amino acids. Germline CDR1 is MNHEY and CDR2 is SMNVEV (reference sequence). The CDR3 coding sequence is TGTGCCAGCAGTTTAAGGACTAGCTTGAATACGCAGTATTTT. Translating it yields CASSLRTSLNTQYF.

The CDR3 is CASSLQWSEAFF. The CDR3 DNA reads TGTGCCAGCAGCTTACAATGGTCTGAAGCTTTCTTT. The V gene is TRBV7-2, the J gene TRBJ1-1, with unresolved D. Germline V CDR1 and CDR2: SGHTA, FQGNSA. The CDR3 length is 12 residues. The V end lost 2 bases, the J end lost 6 bases, and 7 bases lay between the germline ends.

This sequence joins TRBV19 and TRBJ1-5; 7 nucleotides align to TRBD1. The germline gives CDR1 LNHDA, CDR2 SQIVND (reference sequence). The CDR3 runs to 14 residues. V was pared by 10 bases and J by 2 bases, with 8 bases of the junction left unmatched. The CDR3: CATGAGTGNQPQHF. The CDR3 DNA reads TGTGCCACCGGTGCCGGGACAGGCAATCAGCCCCAGCATTTT.

The gene calls are TRBV2 and TRBJ2-7, with 9 bases that match TRBD2. Looked up from germline, CDR1 is SNHLY and CDR2 is FYNNEI. J lost 0 bases, V lost 5 bases, and 5 bases had no gene match. The CDR3 covers 15 residues. CDR3 nucleotides: TGTGCCAGCAGTTATCCTAGCGGGGTCTCCTACGAGCAGTACTTC. Protein product: CASSYPSGVSYEQYF.

The chain employs TRBV27 and TRBJ2-1, with D possibly matching TRBD1 (7 bases). The CDR3 has 16 amino acids. Germline assignment: CDR1 MNHEY and CDR2 SMNVEV (reference sequence). Trimming stripped 8 bases from V and 3 bases from J, with 20 bases between. In nucleotides, the CDR3 is TGTGCCAGCGCCTCCGCAGGGGGGATTGTCTACAATGAGCAGTTCTTC. Translating it yields CASASAGGIVYNEQFF.